These T cell receptor beta chains were read from a single sample in a study of blood T cell repertoires in COVID-19. The repertoire was sequenced with immunoSEQ multiplex PCR; TCRdb's copy has only in-frame clones and lacks some. The repertoire includes 200,000 to 250,000 clones, roughly nine tenths of them detected once, and about 5.9% sits in the top ten. Sequencing was carried out using peripheral blood. These receptors all come from a man in his fifties or sixties with acute or convalescent COVID-19. Both conserved end residues are trimmed from each CDR3. Size is stated for part of the rows, as once, few or many counts, or as a class when the clone is expanded.

v_call | clone_size | cdr3_aa
TRBV7-8 | . | ASSQGDLLQY
TRBV7-9 | . | ASSLGRDRALSTDTQY
TRBV19 | . | ASSRTSAGEQY
TRBV6-5 | . | ASSYRTGWSNSPLH
TRBV7-2 | . | ASRRDVNTEAF
TRBV18 | . | ASSPFRGEETQY
TRBV9 | . | ASSVGTGSNTEAF
TRBV6-5 | . | AAKSGQGWAEAF
TRBV6-5 | . | ASRPDRGSKNIQY
TRBV19 | . | ASKQGLASPLH
TRBV5-4 | few | ASSRADTTSYEQY
TRBV9 | . | ASSVVGTSEQETQY
TRBV9 | once | ASSVEAGGFYNEQF
TRBV5-5 | . | ASSLREETQY
TRBV7-9 | . | ASSSQAGGGTGELF
TRBV28 | . | ASSRGGRSNQPQH
TRBV19 | . | ASSGDKLYSNQPQH
TRBV6-5 | . | ASSSTGEVNIQY
TRBV28 | . | ASSLRGRVYEQY
TRBV6-2/TRBV6-3 | few | ASSYSTSGRTQY
TRBV11-3 | few | ASSLGRGTEAF
TRBV15 | . | ATSRALGTSGSSEQF
TRBV12-3/TRBV12-4 | once | ASSLVRDRKF
TRBV11-3 | . | ASSLEPRTFEAF
TRBV4-1 | . | ASSQDAGVGNGELF
TRBV7-2 | . | ASSLGPRGGSQETQY
TRBV6-5 | . | ATGETGNQPQH
TRBV6-2/TRBV6-3 | . | ASSYARNYGYT
TRBV11-3 | few | ASTPGDNEQF
TRBV28 | . | ASGTGTVSYGYT
TRBV12-5 | . | ASGLSGQGNEKLF
TRBV20-1 | . | SASGVLGSEKLF
TRBV7-6 | few | ASSLGGSPSDEQY
TRBV29-1 | . | SVTAGGIGIQY
TRBV11-2 | . | ASSLATGGEKLF
TRBV7-2 | . | ASSLSESSYEQY
TRBV19 | . | ASGQTNYGYT
TRBV5-4 | . | ASSLAGGSVQKTQY
TRBV30 | . | AWSVQAGAADTQY
TRBV7-9 | once | ASSWGTPNLEAF
TRBV3-1/TRBV3-2 | . | ASSQIVGLAGTGELF
TRBV2 | . | ASGRGQGPHTEAF
TRBV7-2 | . | ASSRDRTTYEQY
TRBV7-8 | . | ASSRIGTGQGYT
TRBV10-2 | many | ASHRGPDTEAF
TRBV7-9 | . | ASSLGLMARAKNIQY
TRBV6-1 | once | ASSDGYEGNYGYT
TRBV28 | . | ASSITGEDTEAF
TRBV30 | . | AWREGADEETQY
TRBV12-3/TRBV12-4 | . | ASRRVSETQY
TRBV5-1 | . | ASRGPGGPETGELF
TRBV7-9 | . | ASSSLSGGPAGSTQY
TRBV12-3/TRBV12-4 | . | ASSYRPYEQY